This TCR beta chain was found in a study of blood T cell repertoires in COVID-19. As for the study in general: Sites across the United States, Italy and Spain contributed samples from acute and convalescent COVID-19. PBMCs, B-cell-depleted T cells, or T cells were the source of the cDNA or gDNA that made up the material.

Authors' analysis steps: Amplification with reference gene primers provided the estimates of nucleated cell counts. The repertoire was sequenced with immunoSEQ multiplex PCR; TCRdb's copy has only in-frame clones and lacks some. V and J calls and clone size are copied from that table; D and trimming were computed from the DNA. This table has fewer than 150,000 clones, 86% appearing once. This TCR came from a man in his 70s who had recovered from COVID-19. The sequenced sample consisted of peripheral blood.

The CDR3 here is CSASDRGSGEQYF. For the CDR3, the DNA is TGCAGTGCTAGTGACAGGGGGTCGGGGGAGCAGTACTTC. V is TRBV20-1 and J is TRBJ2-7; 9 bases are shared with TRBD1. Germline CDR1 and CDR2: DFQATT and SNEGSKA (reference sequence). This CDR3 has 13 amino acids. J was trimmed by 7 bases and V by 3 bases; bases with no gene match: 7.